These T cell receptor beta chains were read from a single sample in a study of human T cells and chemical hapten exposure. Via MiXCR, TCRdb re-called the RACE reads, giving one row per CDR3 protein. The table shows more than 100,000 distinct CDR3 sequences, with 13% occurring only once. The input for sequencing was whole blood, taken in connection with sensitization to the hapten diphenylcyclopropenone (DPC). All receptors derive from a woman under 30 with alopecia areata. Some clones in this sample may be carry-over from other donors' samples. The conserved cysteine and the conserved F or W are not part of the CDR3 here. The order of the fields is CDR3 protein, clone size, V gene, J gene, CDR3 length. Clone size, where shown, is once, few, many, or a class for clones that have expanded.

cdr3_aa: ASSHGTANIGGEQY
clone_size: -
v_call: TRBV7-2
j_call: TRBJ2-7
cdr3_length: 14

cdr3_aa: ASKMGGSYEQY
clone_size: few
v_call: TRBV6-2/TRBV6-3
j_call: TRBJ2-7
cdr3_length: 11

cdr3_aa: ASSADSGSYEQY
clone_size: few
v_call: TRBV9
j_call: TRBJ2-7
cdr3_length: 12

cdr3_aa: ASSLQSFGYTEAF
clone_size: few
v_call: TRBV5-1
j_call: TRBJ1-1
cdr3_length: 13

cdr3_aa: ASTLGQGSSYEQY
clone_size: -
v_call: TRBV3-1
j_call: TRBJ2-7
cdr3_length: 13

cdr3_aa: ASSLPDRESTYEQY
clone_size: few
v_call: TRBV12-3/TRBV12-4
j_call: TRBJ2-7
cdr3_length: 14

cdr3_aa: ASSIPNQGAYEQY
clone_size: -
v_call: TRBV19
j_call: TRBJ2-7
cdr3_length: 13

cdr3_aa: ASSRQSGKKLF
clone_size: -
v_call: TRBV14
j_call: TRBJ1-4
cdr3_length: 11

cdr3_aa: ASSPQRGQGEQF
clone_size: few
v_call: TRBV7-3
j_call: TRBJ2-1
cdr3_length: 12

cdr3_aa: ASSLEASGVDTQY
clone_size: many
v_call: TRBV5-1
j_call: TRBJ2-3
cdr3_length: 13

cdr3_aa: ASSETGTGGDYGYT
clone_size: few
v_call: TRBV18
j_call: TRBJ1-2
cdr3_length: 14

cdr3_aa: ASSWTSGADTQY
clone_size: -
v_call: TRBV2
j_call: TRBJ2-3
cdr3_length: 12

cdr3_aa: SAPTREESDTQY
clone_size: -
v_call: TRBV20-1
j_call: TRBJ2-3
cdr3_length: 12